This TCR beta chain was recovered during a study of identical twins. General observations from the study: Out-of-frame alpha sequences common to twins were enriched for low generation probability. The degree of excess twin sharing was weaker in beta out-of-frame sequences. Zero-insertion analyses were open to partial confounding by invariant MAIT and iNKT cells. Conclusions were based on cross-sectional statistical analysis, without following the same donors.

From the 5' RACE reads, TCRdb called clonotypes with MiXCR, one entry per CDR3 protein. The sample contains fewer than 650,000 distinct CDR3 sequences, about 7% of which appear only once. Remarks on this clonotype: The target antigen is unknown.

V was pared by 2 bases and J by 0 bases, with 18 bases of the junction left unmatched. The germline V gene encodes CDR1 DFQATT and CDR2 SNEGSKA (reference sequence). The CDR3 sequence is 21 residues long. The same data also went into a second study, on yellow fever vaccine responses in identical twins.

This clonotype originated in a woman aged 18-30 years in good health. Specimen: PBMCs. J is TRBJ2-3 and V is TRBV20-1; TRBD1 matches at 12 bases. Here the CDR3 reads CSARSGTGGVRPETSTDTQYF. The CDR3 nucleotides are TGCAGTGCTAGATCCGGGACAGGGGGCGTTCGCCCTGAAACTAGCACAGATACGCAGTATTTT.